These 29 T cell receptor beta chains were all obtained from the same sample, sequenced in a study of neoadjuvant nivolumab and ipilimumab in lung cancer. Profiling relied on immunoSEQ multiplex PCR, and the TCRdb table lists in-frame clones only, not all of them. Counted here are more than 25,000 clones, 60% to 85% occurring once; the ten biggest clones make up approximately 18%. The sample was tumor tissue, taken after neoadjuvant nivolumab, alone or with ipilimumab, at or shortly before surgery. These receptors originate from an adult with non-small cell lung cancer.

The chain couples TRBV15 to TRBJ2-3, with D possibly called TRBD1 or TRBD2 (5 bases each). The CDR3 contains 13 residues. Germline V CDR1 and CDR2: LNHNV, YYDKDF (reference sequence). Deletions cut 5 bases from V and 5 bases from J, with 11 bases between. CDR3 region: CATSLGDEDTQYF. CDR3 DNA: TGTGCCACCAGCCTAGGGGACGAAGATACGCAGTATTTT.

This rearrangement joins TRBV7-2 to TRBJ2-3; 8 bases fit TRBD2. J gave up 2 bases and V 1 base, and 8 bases lay outside the gene matches. CDR1 SGHTA and CDR2 FQGNSA come from the germline V gene. The CDR3 totals 17 residues. The CDR3 nucleotides are TGTGCCAGCAGCTTAGGGGTCTTTAGCGGGGACACAGATACGCAGTATTTT. Translation: CASSLGVFSGDTDTQYF.

CDR3 amino acids: CASEGNSGNTIYF. The DNA of the CDR3 is TGTGCCAGCGAGGGTAACTCTGGAAACACCATATATTTT. The chain carries TRBV6-5 and TRBJ1-3; the D is unclear. This CDR3 region has 13 residues. The ends were cut back, 8 bases at V and 0 bases at J, with 8 bases in the middle. Germline values: CDR1 MNHEY, CDR2 SVGAGI.

The chain uses TRBV28 and TRBJ1-6; D ambiguous. V dropped 3 bases and J dropped 5 bases, with 8 bases sitting between them. Germline V gives CDR1 MDHEN, CDR2 SYDVKM. The CDR3 is 14 residues long. Here the CDR3 reads CASSFGLNNSPLHF. The CDR3 DNA follows: TGTGCCAGCAGTTTCGGCCTGAATAATTCACCCCTCCACTTT.

This sequence joins TRBV11-3 and TRBJ1-6; TRBD1 agrees at 8 bases. V dropped 8 bases and J dropped 7; count of bases not matched to a gene: 10. The length of the CDR3 is 15 residues. The V gene's germline CDR1 is SGHNT and CDR2 YENEEA. Written as DNA, the CDR3 is TGTGCCAGCGTTACCGCGGACAGGGAGAATTCACCCCTCCACTTT. Translated: CASVTADRENSPLHF.

The J gene is TRBJ2-2, the V gene TRBV18; 9 bases align to TRBD2. Germline V lookup: CDR1 KGHSH, CDR2 LQKENI. J was trimmed by 4 bases and V by 5 bases; bases with no gene match: 5. The CDR3 consists of 15 residues. In DNA form, the CDR3 reads TGTGCCAGCTCAGGCCAGCGGGGGGCCACCGGGGAGCTGTTTTTT. Protein product: CASSGQRGATGELFF.

This clone has a handful of counts. The sample has other DNA sequences that encode this CDR3 too. This chain links TRBV7-2 with TRBJ2-7; the D gene is possibly TRBD1 (6 bases). Germline CDR1 reads SGHTA; CDR2 reads FQGNSA. This CDR3 is built from 13 residues. Trimming pared 3 bases from V and 4 bases from J, leaving 10 bases between. As DNA, the CDR3 is TGTGCCAGCAGCTTCTACAGGGCGTACGAGCAGTACTTC. As protein: CASSFYRAYEQYF.

This chain links TRBV7-9 with TRBJ2-7; D unclear. This CDR3 is 12 amino acids long. Trimming took 3 bases from V and 2 from J, leaving 5 bases between them. CDR1 SEHNR and CDR2 FQNEAQ come from the germline V gene (reference sequence). The CDR3 region is CASSLGTYEQYF. The CDR3 nucleotides read TGTGCCAGCAGCTTGGGCACCTACGAGCAGTACTTC.

A few counts support this clone. The chain recombines TRBV5-1 with TRBJ2-2; D may correspond to TRBD1 or TRBD2 (5 bases each). The CDR3 is 15 amino acids. Trimming cost V 5 bases and J 0 bases, with 11 bases left between them. CDR1 and CDR2 (germline): SGHRS, YFSETQ. Here the CDR3 DNA reads TGCGCCAGCAGACTGACAGCGGCGAACACCGGGGAGCTGTTTTTT. This translates into CASRLTAANTGELFF.

The rearrangement links TRBV5-1 to TRBJ1-2; the match to TRBD1 covers 11 bases. The CDR3 consists of 17 residues. The V segment lost 3 bases and the J segment 3 bases; nucleotides outside the gene matches: 10. Germline CDR1 reads SGHRS; CDR2 reads YFSETQ. Written as DNA, the CDR3 is TGCGCCAGCAGCTACCACCGGGACAGGGGGGGGGACTATGGCTACACCTTC. Translating it yields CASSYHRDRGGDYGYTF.

For this clone: This sample also contains other DNA sequences that code for the same CDR3. This sequence joins TRBV10-3 and TRBJ1-1; D unclear. V was pared by 3 bases and J by 2 bases, with 4 bases between. Germline CDR1 reads ENHRY; CDR2 reads SYGVKD. CDR3 length: 12 residues. CDR3 region: CAISDSNTEAFF. CDR3 bases: TGTGCCATCAGTGACAGCAACACTGAAGCTTTCTTT.

V and J are TRBV11-2 and TRBJ2-3, with 10 bases lining up with TRBD1. Germline CDR1 is SGHAT and CDR2 is FQNNGV. Trimming at V came to 5 bases and at J to 0 bases, leaving 2 bases not matched to a gene. The CDR3 runs 15 residues. CDR3: CASSRTGGSTDTQYF. CDR3 nucleotide sequence: TGTGCCAGCAGCCGGACAGGGGGGAGCACAGATACGCAGTATTTT.

This clone was seen once. The chain has TRBV7-9 and TRBJ2-7; no clear D gene. The V gene's germline CDR1 is SEHNR and CDR2 FQNEAQ (reference sequence). Trimming removed 5 bases at V and 2 bases at J, with 7 bases between. This CDR3 contains 12 residues. CDR3: CASSPSPYEQYF. The CDR3 DNA reads as TGTGCCAGCAGCCCGAGTCCCTACGAGCAGTACTTC.

This clone has just one count. This sequence joins TRBV10-3 and TRBJ1-3, with a tentative D call TRBD1 (5 bases). This CDR3 has 13 amino acids. V gave up 7 bases and J gave up 4 bases, with 11 bases separating them. In germline, CDR1 is ENHRY, CDR2 SYGVKD. This CDR3 is CAITTGAGNTIYF. DNA for the CDR3: TGTGCCATCACAACTGGGGCGGGAAACACCATATATTTT.

This sequence joins TRBV2 and TRBJ1-3; no definite D call. Looked up from germline, CDR1 is SNHLY and CDR2 is FYNNEI. The CDR3 is made up of 12 amino acids. Between the trimmed V and J ends, which lost 4 bases and 1 base, there was a span of 2 bases. CDR3 protein: CASSASGNTIYF. CDR3 coding DNA: TGTGCCAGCAGTGCATCTGGAAACACCATATATTTT.

The chain couples TRBV6-5 to TRBJ2-7, with D perhaps matching TRBD1 or TRBD2 (5 bases each). V lost 6 bases, J lost 0 bases, and 15 bases lay in between. The length of the CDR3 is 15 residues. Germline CDR1 is MNHEY and CDR2 is SVGAGI. The CDR3 loop reads CASSPGTFDSYEQYF. CDR3 sequence (DNA): TGTGCCAGCAGCCCCGGGACCTTCGACTCCTACGAGCAGTACTTC.

This clone was seen a single time. This chain links TRBV28 with TRBJ2-7; 9 bases align to TRBD1. The germline V gene has CDR1 MDHEN and CDR2 SYDVKM. The CDR3 is 15 residues long. V was clipped by 6 bases and J by 5 bases; unmatched bases: 11. The DNA for the CDR3 is TGTGCCAGCAGCCTCCTCGGACAGGGGAACCACGAGCAGTACTTC. This encodes CASSLLGQGNHEQYF.

This clone showed up just a few times. The chain combines TRBV6-4 with TRBJ1-1, with unresolved D. CDR1 and CDR2 from the germline V gene are MRHNA and SNTAGT. V lost 7 bases, J lost 1 base, and 13 bases lay in between. This CDR3 is built from 14 residues. The CDR3 loop reads CASTAGPGNTEAFF. The CDR3 coding sequence is TGTGCCAGCACCGCGGGTCCCGGGAACACTGAAGCTTTCTTT.

The sample holds a few counts of this clone. This chain links TRBV30 with TRBJ1-2; possibly TRBD1 for D (5 bases). CDR1 is GTSNPN, CDR2 SVGIG, per germline (reference sequence). V was trimmed by 8 bases and J by 4 bases, leaving 17 bases between them. CDR3 length equals 13 residues. In DNA, the CDR3 is TGTGCCCAGGGAGGGTACGAGGGCTATGGCTACACCTTC. Encoded protein: CAQGGYEGYGYTF.

This clone qualifies as medium-sized. The J gene is TRBJ1-6, the V gene TRBV18; TRBD1 matches 7 bases. Losses at the gene ends were 3 bases for V and 8 bases for J; bases not matched to a gene: 7. The CDR3 is 15 amino acids. CDR1 is KGHSH, CDR2 LQKENI, per germline. The CDR3 is CASSPTGSGDSPLHF. The CDR3 DNA sequence: TGTGCCAGCTCACCGACAGGGTCTGGGGATTCACCCCTCCACTTT.

The V and J genes are TRBV10-2 and TRBJ1-2; D may be TRBD1 (5 bases). Germline V gene sequence: CDR1 WSHSY, CDR2 SAAADI. The CDR3 totals 14 residues. With 3 bases removed from V and 8 bases from J, the gap between germline ends came to 16 bases. The CDR3: CASSDKWGVSGYTF. The CDR3 coding sequence is TGCGCCAGCAGTGATAAATGGGGGGTGTCCGGCTACACCTTC.

Written as DNA, the CDR3 is TGTGCCTGGAGTGTACAAAGGGCCGGCTACACCTTC. Protein product: CAWSVQRAGYTF. The chain couples TRBV30 to TRBJ1-2; D ambiguous. The CDR3 is 12 amino acids. Germline V gives CDR1 GTSNPN, CDR2 SVGIG (reference sequence). Trimming stripped 0 bases from V and 8 bases from J, with 10 bases between.

The genes are TRBV4-1 and TRBJ1-3; 8 nucleotides align to TRBD1. Germline V gene sequence: CDR1 MGHRA, CDR2 YSYEKL. The CDR3 has 18 amino acids. J was trimmed by 0 bases and V by 2 bases; bases with no gene match: 9. CDR3 residues: CASSQPPGQVTSGNTIYF. The CDR3, as DNA: TGCGCCAGCAGCCAACCTCCGGGACAGGTAACCTCTGGAAACACCATATATTTT.

The J gene is TRBJ2-1, the V gene TRBV13; 12 nucleotides match TRBD1. The CDR3 covers 16 residues. After removal of 5 bases from V and 12 bases from J, the junction contained 14 bases not matched to a gene. Germline V gene data show CDR1 as PRHDT and CDR2 as FYEKMQ (reference sequence). The CDR3 nucleotides are TGTGCCAGCAGCCGAGCGGGACAGGGGGCCCCCGTAGCGCAGTTCTTC. As protein: CASSRAGQGAPVAQFF. Drawing the rest from reference TRBV13 and TRBJ2-1, the complete variable domain is AAGVIQSPRHLIKEKRETATLKCYPIPRHDTVYWYQQGPGQDPQFLISFYEKMQSDKGSIPDRFSAQQFSDYHSELNMSSLELGDSALYFCASSRAGQGAPVAQFFGPGTRLTVL.

This chain uses TRBV7-9 with TRBJ2-1; 13 nucleotides match TRBD2. With 5 bases clipped from V and 7 bases from J, the junction kept 5 bases outside the gene matches. The germline CDR1 and CDR2 sequences are SEHNR and FQNEAQ (reference sequence). The CDR3 runs to 15 residues. The CDR3 DNA reads as TGTGCCAGCAGCCCGACTAGCGGGGGGATAAATGAGCAGTTCTTC. Amino acids: CASSPTSGGINEQFF.

The genes are TRBV2 and TRBJ2-2; no clear D gene. The V gene's germline CDR1 is SNHLY and CDR2 FYNNEI. V shed 4 bases and J shed 10 bases, with 10 bases lying between them. The CDR3 sequence is 12 residues long. CDR3 bases: TGTGCCAGCAGTGGAAACTGGAAGGAGCTGTTTTTT. Translating gives CASSGNWKELFF.

This clone appeared a single time. The chain combines TRBV29-1 with TRBJ1-2, with D perhaps TRBD1 (6 bases). Trimming left V 7 bases short and J 4 bases short, with 16 bases between. Germline V gives CDR1 SQVTM, CDR2 ANQGSEA. This CDR3 spans 13 amino acids. CDR3 DNA sequence: TGCAGCGGATGGCAGGGGCAATCCTATGGCTACACCTTC. Translated: CSGWQGQSYGYTF.

Here the CDR3 reads CASSQVRGGGNEQFF. CDR3 nucleotides: TGTGCCAGCAGCCAAGTGCGGGGGGGCGGGAATGAGCAGTTCTTC. V gene TRBV4-2 combines with J gene TRBJ2-1; 9 nucleotides match TRBD2. The J segment lost 7 bases and the V segment lost 1 base, leaving 5 bases of the junction unmatched. This CDR3 spans 15 amino acids. Germline CDR1 is LGHNA and CDR2 is YNFKEQ.

This sequence joins TRBV29-1 and TRBJ1-4; D perhaps matches TRBD1 (6 bases). The germline V gene has CDR1 SQVTM and CDR2 ANQGSEA. CDR3 length equals 14 residues. V was cut by 0 bases and J by 8 bases, with 13 bases left in between. The chain's CDR3 is CSVEDRTAGEKLFF. CDR3 sequence (DNA): TGCAGCGTTGAAGATCGGACAGCGGGAGAAAAACTGTTTTTT.